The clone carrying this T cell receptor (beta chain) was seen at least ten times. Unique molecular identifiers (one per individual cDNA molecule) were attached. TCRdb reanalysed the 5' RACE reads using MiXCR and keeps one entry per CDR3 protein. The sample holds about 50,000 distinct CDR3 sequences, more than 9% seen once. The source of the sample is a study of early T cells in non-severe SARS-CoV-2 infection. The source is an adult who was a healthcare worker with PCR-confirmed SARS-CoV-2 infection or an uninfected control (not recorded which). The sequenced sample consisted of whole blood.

In nucleotides, the CDR3 is TGTGCCATCAGTGAGTCCGGGACTAACACCGGGGAGCTGTTTTTT. Translation gives CAISESGTNTGELFF. This chain connects TRBV10-3 to TRBJ2-2; a possible D gene is TRBD2 (6 bases). CDR3 length: 15 residues. Germline V lookup: CDR1 ENHRY, CDR2 SYGVKD. Trimming pared 0 bases from V and 2 bases from J, leaving 7 bases between.